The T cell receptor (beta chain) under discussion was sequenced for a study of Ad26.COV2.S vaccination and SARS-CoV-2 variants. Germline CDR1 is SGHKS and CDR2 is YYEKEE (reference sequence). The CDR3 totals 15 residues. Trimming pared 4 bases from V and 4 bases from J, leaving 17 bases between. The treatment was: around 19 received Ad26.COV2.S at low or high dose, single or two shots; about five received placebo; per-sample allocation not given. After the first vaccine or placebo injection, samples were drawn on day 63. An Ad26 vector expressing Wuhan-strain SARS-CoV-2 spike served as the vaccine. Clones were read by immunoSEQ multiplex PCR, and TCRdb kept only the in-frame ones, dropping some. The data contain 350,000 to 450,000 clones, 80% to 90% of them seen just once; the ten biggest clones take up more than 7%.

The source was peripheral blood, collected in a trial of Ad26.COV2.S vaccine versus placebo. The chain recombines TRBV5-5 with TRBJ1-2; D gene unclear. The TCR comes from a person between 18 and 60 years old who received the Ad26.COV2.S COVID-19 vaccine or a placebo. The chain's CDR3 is CASSLRQLLRYGYTF. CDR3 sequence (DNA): TGTGCCAGCAGCCTCAGACAACTACTACGCTATGGCTACACCTTC.